Presented here are 32 T cell receptor beta chains from one specimen sequenced in a study of response to subunit inactivated influenza vaccine. TCRdb reanalysed the RT-PCR reads using MiXCR and keeps one entry per CDR3 protein. Among approximately 730,000 distinct CDR3 sequences listed, over 11% were seen once. Specimen: PBMCs from blood, collected 14 to 15 days before vaccination. The receptors originated from a man aged 45 to 65 who received an inactivated influenza vaccine.

This clonotype was seen more than once but under ten times. V usage is TRBV15 and J usage is TRBJ2-3, with TRBD2 matching 10 bases. The germline CDR1 and CDR2 sequences are LNHNV and YYDKDF (reference sequence). Trimming took 2 bases from V and 4 from J; bases not matched to a gene: 6. This CDR3 spans 16 amino acids. CDR3 sequence: CATSRPTSGVADTQYF. For the CDR3, the DNA is TGTGCCACCAGCAGACCAACTAGCGGGGTCGCAGATACGCAGTATTTT.

This clonotype was seen more than once but under ten times. CDR3 in amino acids: CASSDVDSGEQYF. Here the CDR3 DNA reads TGCGCCAGCAGCGACGTCGATTCGGGCGAGCAGTACTTC. The V and J genes are TRBV5-1 and TRBJ2-7, with D unresolved. CDR1 SGHRS and CDR2 YFSETQ come from the germline V gene. With 4 bases removed from V and 6 bases from J, the gap between germline ends came to 14 bases. The CDR3 length is 13 residues. Variable domain in full (rest from reference TRBV5-1 and TRBJ2-7): KAGVTQTPRYLIKTRGQQVTLSCSPISGHRSVSWYQQTPGQGLQFLFEYFSETQRNKGNFPGRFSGRQFSNSRSEMNVSTLELGDSALYLCASSDVDSGEQYFGPGTRLTVT.

Many counts were recorded for this clonotype. This sequence joins TRBV20-1 and TRBJ2-7; the D is unclear. CDR1 and CDR2 from the germline V gene are DFQATT and SNEGSKA (reference sequence). V was pared by 4 bases and J by 2 bases, with 6 bases between. CDR3 length equals 11 residues. CDR3 DNA sequence: TGCAGTGCTACGTCGGCCTACGAGCAGTACTTC. This encodes CSATSAYEQYF.

This clonotype was counted a few times. The V call is TRBV28, the J call TRBJ1-5; no clear D. Germline assignment: CDR1 MDHEN and CDR2 SYDVKM. The CDR3 length is 14 residues. V was pared by 6 bases and J by 0 bases, with 9 bases between. The CDR3 region is CASRRLYSNQPQHF. The CDR3, as DNA: TGTGCCAGCAGGCGACTGTATAGCAATCAGCCCCAGCATTTT. The variable domain in full, completed from reference TRBV28 and TRBJ1-5, reads DVKVTQSSRYLVKRTGEKVFLECVQDMDHENMFWYRQDPGLGLRLIYFSYDVKMKEKGDIPEGYSVSREKKERFSLILESASTNQTSMYLCASRRLYSNQPQHFGDGTRLSIL.

This rearrangement joins TRBV9 to TRBJ2-1, with 8 bases aligning to TRBD2. This CDR3 region has 15 residues. The germline CDR1 and CDR2 sequences are SGDLS and YYNGEE. With V trimmed by 3 bases and J by 9 bases, 11 bases remained unmatched. Here the CDR3 reads CASSGREGLNTEQFF. The CDR3 nucleotides read TGTGCCAGCAGCGGTCGGGAGGGCCTTAACACTGAGCAGTTCTTC.

In its sample, this clonotype was seen many times. The chain combines TRBV12-3 or TRBV12-4 with TRBJ1-5; D is unclear. Trimming took off 4 bases at V and 7 bases at J, with 23 bases between the two ends. The CDR3 length is 17 residues. The CDR3 here is CASSSRAPSSPEQPQHF. The CDR3 bases are TGTGCCAGCAGTTCACGGGCTCCCTCGTCGCCCGAGCAGCCCCAGCATTTT.

A few counts support this clonotype. V usage is TRBV29-1 and J usage is TRBJ1-2, with D hard to call. Looked up from germline, CDR1 is SQVTM and CDR2 is ANQGSEA. V gave up 3 bases and J gave up 4 bases, with 15 bases separating them. This CDR3 contains 14 residues. The CDR3 is CSVDSPNGAYGYTF. In DNA form, the CDR3 reads TGCAGCGTTGATTCCCCAAACGGCGCCTATGGCTACACCTTC. The full variable domain, with the rest looked up from reference TRBV29-1 and TRBJ1-2, is SAVISQKPSRDICQRGTSLTIQCQVDSQVTMMFWYRQQPGQSLTLIATANQGSEATYESGFVIDKFPISRPNLTFSTLTVSNMSPEDSSIYLCSVDSPNGAYGYTFGSGTRLTVV.

This chain connects TRBV4-3 to TRBJ1-2, with 7 positions matching TRBD1. CDR1 and CDR2 (germline): LGHNA, YSLEER. This CDR3 spans 13 amino acids. Trimming took 6 bases from V and 6 from J; bases not matched to a gene: 7. The CDR3 loop reads CASSPTGRDGYTF. The CDR3 DNA reads TGCGCCAGCAGTCCGACAGGGCGGGATGGCTACACCTTC.

The chain is built from TRBV12-3 or TRBV12-4 and TRBJ1-1; a weak D match, TRBD1 (5 bases). This CDR3 has 13 amino acids. V lost 5 bases and J lost 4, with 11 bases in between. The CDR3 DNA reads as TGTGCCAGCAGTGATGGGACTCGCACTGAAGCTTTCTTT. Translating gives CASSDGTRTEAFF.

This chain connects TRBV6-2 or TRBV6-3 to TRBJ2-1; D is undetermined. The CDR3 contains 18 residues. Trimming removed 3 bases at V and 0 bases at J, with 18 bases between. Germline V CDR1 and CDR2: MNHEY, SVGEGT. CDR3 sequence reads: CASSYLPDRISSYNEQFF. CDR3 sequence (DNA): TGTGCCAGCAGTTATCTTCCCGATAGGATTAGCTCCTACAATGAGCAGTTCTTC.

The chain joins TRBV6-5 to TRBJ1-6; D call uncertain. The V gene lost 0 bases and the J gene lost 5 bases, with 5 bases spanning the gap. CDR3 length equals 14 residues. From germline, CDR1 is MNHEY and CDR2 SVGAGI. The CDR3 coding sequence is TGTGCCAGCAGTTACTCGTTGAATAATTCACCCCTCCACTTT. It translates to CASSYSLNNSPLHF.

This chain connects TRBV27 to TRBJ2-3; 7 bases map to TRBD2. Germline trimming cut 4 bases from V and 6 bases from J; bases unmatched to any gene: 16. The CDR3 extends over 17 amino acids. Germline CDR1 MNHEY, CDR2 SMNVEV (reference sequence). CDR3 coding DNA: TGTGCCAGCAGTTCCCACTCCGGGACTAAGTTCTACGATACGCAGTATTTT. This gives the protein CASSSHSGTKFYDTQYF.

In this sample, this clonotype turned up a few times. The chain is built from TRBV6-5 and TRBJ2-1; 8 positions agree with TRBD1. This CDR3 spans 15 amino acids. Germline CDR1 and CDR2: MNHEY and SVGAGI. V shed 0 bases, J shed 8 bases, and the junction held 6 bases outside the gene matches. The CDR3 DNA reads TGTGCCAGCAGTTACTCGCGACAGGGGTTCGATGAGCAGTTCTTC. Translation gives CASSYSRQGFDEQFF.

This clonotype has a handful of counts. This CDR3 is CAISDSAGRGEQFF. Here the CDR3 DNA reads TGTGCCATCAGTGATTCGGCAGGGAGGGGTGAGCAGTTCTTC. The genes are TRBV10-3 and TRBJ2-1; 7 nucleotides agree with TRBD2. In germline, CDR1 is ENHRY, CDR2 SYGVKD. This CDR3 contains 14 residues. Losses at the gene ends were 3 bases for V and 9 bases for J; bases not matched to a gene: 8.

The J gene is TRBJ2-1, the V gene TRBV12-3 or TRBV12-4; 10 bases fit TRBD1. J was trimmed by 9 bases and V by 6 bases; bases with no gene match: 14. The CDR3 covers 16 residues. The CDR3 protein is CASRRMGQGTVGEQFF. CDR3 bases: TGTGCCAGCAGGAGGATGGGACAGGGGACCGTCGGTGAGCAGTTCTTC.

The CDR3 DNA sequence: TGTGCCACCAACCCGGGAATACAAGAGACCCAGTACTTC. Translating it yields CATNPGIQETQYF. The V call is TRBV28, the J call TRBJ2-5, with a weak D call TRBD2 (5 bases). Trimming cost V 10 bases and J 2 bases, with 14 bases left between them. CDR3 length: 13 amino acids. Germline lookup yields CDR1 MDHEN and CDR2 SYDVKM.

In its sample, this clonotype was seen many times. Relative to the germline gene, one junction end is altered; a read error may explain this. J is TRBJ2-1 and V is TRBV5-1, with 9 bases fitting TRBD1. This CDR3 is 15 amino acids long. CDR1 is SGHRS and CDR2 is YFSETQ in the germline V gene. DNA for the CDR3: TGTGCCAGCAGCTTATCGGGACAGGGATCCAATGAGCAGTTCTTC. Amino acid sequence: CASSLSGQGSNEQFF.

The rearrangement joins TRBV27 to TRBJ1-1, with D unresolved. Looked up from germline, CDR1 is MNHEY and CDR2 is SMNVEV (reference sequence). This CDR3 comprises 13 residues. V was clipped by 3 bases and J by 1 base, with 6 bases between them. The CDR3 spells CASSLNKNTEAFF. DNA of the CDR3: TGTGCCAGCAGTTTGAACAAGAACACTGAAGCTTTCTTT.

This clonotype was counted a few times. The chain joins TRBV6-5 to TRBJ1-5; D is undetermined. CDR3 length: 14 amino acids. The germline V gene has CDR1 MNHEY and CDR2 SVGAGI. V was clipped by 0 bases and J by 4 bases, with 7 bases between them. CDR3 bases: TGTGCCAGCAGTTACTCGAGGCTGAATCAGCCCCAGCATTTT. Protein: CASSYSRLNQPQHF.

Only a few counts were recorded for this clonotype. This chain uses TRBV6-2 or TRBV6-3 with TRBJ2-7, with D hard to call. Deletions cut 7 bases from V and 4 bases from J, with 11 bases between. From germline, CDR1 is MNHEY and CDR2 SVGEGT. The CDR3 has 12 residues. In DNA, the CDR3 is TGTGCCAGCACCCCAGGTCCGTACGAGCAGTACTTC. Translated: CASTPGPYEQYF.

This clonotype was seen only a few times. The chain uses TRBV5-1 and TRBJ2-7; D is perhaps TRBD1 or TRBD2 (7 bases each). The CDR3 consists of 17 residues. CDR1 and CDR2 from the germline V gene are SGHRS and YFSETQ. V lost 9 bases and J 2 bases, leaving 27 bases between the germline ends. The CDR3: CATRGGHVVAGAYEQYF. In DNA, the CDR3 is TGCGCCACCAGGGGGGGGCACGTGGTAGCGGGCGCCTACGAGCAGTACTTC.

The chain has TRBV5-1 and TRBJ1-1; 8 bases are shared with TRBD1. CDR1 is SGHRS, CDR2 YFSETQ, per germline. The CDR3 length is 15 residues. V shed 4 bases and J 4 bases; nucleotides not matched to a gene: 9. CDR3 bases: TGCGCCAGCAGCCCGGACAGGGCCCGGTTCACTGAAGCTTTCTTT. Translated: CASSPDRARFTEAFF.

The chain links TRBV7-2 to TRBJ1-3, with D uncertain. Deletions cut 3 bases from V and 0 bases from J, with 6 bases between. Germline V gene sequence: CDR1 SGHTA, CDR2 FQGNSA. There are 14 residues in the CDR3. In nucleotides, the CDR3 is TGTGCCAGCAGCTTTTCCTACTCTGGAAACACCATATATTTT. Residues: CASSFSYSGNTIYF.

The chain combines TRBV4-3 with TRBJ2-5, with D possibly TRBD1 on 6 matching bases. This CDR3 has 16 amino acids. Germline CDR1 and CDR2: LGHNA and YSLEER. The germline V and J ends were trimmed by 4 bases and 5 bases, with 20 bases remaining between them. The CDR3 reads CASSPLGQRVAETQYF. CDR3 DNA: TGCGCCAGCAGCCCCCTGGGACAAAGGGTAGCGGAGACCCAGTACTTC.

The rearrangement joins TRBV5-1 to TRBJ1-4, with D unresolved. V gave up 5 bases and J gave up 7 bases, with 12 bases separating them. This CDR3 contains 13 residues. Germline CDR1 and CDR2: SGHRS and YFSETQ. This CDR3 is CASRGSVGEKLFF. The CDR3 DNA sequence: TGCGCCAGCAGGGGCAGCGTCGGTGAAAAACTGTTTTTT.

The chain links TRBV4-2 to TRBJ2-1; the match to TRBD2 covers 9 bases. Per the germline V gene, CDR1 is LGHNA and CDR2 is YNFKEQ. CDR3 length: 16 residues. V lost 0 bases, J lost 6 bases, and 6 bases stayed unmatched. The CDR3 coding sequence is TGTGCCAGCAGCCAAGATCGGATAGCGGGAGTCAATGAGCAGTTCTTC. Its protein is CASSQDRIAGVNEQFF.

This chain connects TRBV3-1 to TRBJ2-7; a possible D gene is TRBD1 (6 bases). The CDR3 extends over 14 amino acids. The germline V gene has CDR1 LGHDT and CDR2 YNNKEL (reference sequence). V lost 1 base and J lost 6, with 13 bases in between. In DNA, the CDR3 is TGTGCCAGCAGCCAAGTAACAGGGTTTGGCGAGCAGTACTTC. It specifies CASSQVTGFGEQYF.

V usage is TRBV20-1 and J usage is TRBJ2-7, with 9 nucleotides matching TRBD2. V dropped 6 bases and J dropped 5; count of bases not matched to a gene: 14. CDR1 and CDR2 from the germline V gene are DFQATT and SNEGSKA (reference sequence). This CDR3 comprises 15 residues. This CDR3 reads CSATGFGLAWNEQYF. Here the CDR3 DNA reads TGCAGTGCGACAGGTTTCGGACTAGCGTGGAACGAGCAGTACTTC.

Concerning this clonotype itself: A much larger clone sits a single nucleotide away, making a read error possible. The chain couples TRBV11-3 to TRBJ1-1; 7 bases map to TRBD1. After removal of 5 bases from V and 3 bases from J, the junction contained 3 bases not matched to a gene. The CDR3 extends over 13 amino acids. Germline V gene lookup returns CDR1 SGHNT and CDR2 YENEEA. CDR3 DNA: TGTGCCAGCAGCGATGACAGGGACACTGAAGCTTTCTTT. Protein product: CASSDDRDTEAFF.

This chain uses TRBV12-3 or TRBV12-4 with TRBJ2-1; D not resolved. V lost 1 base, J lost 0 bases, and 13 bases lay in between. CDR3 length: 17 amino acids. This CDR3 reads CASSLGQARSSYNEQFF. The CDR3 DNA sequence: TGTGCCAGCAGTTTAGGGCAGGCCCGTAGCTCCTACAATGAGCAGTTCTTC.

This clonotype was counted a few times. The rearrangement links TRBV5-1 to TRBJ1-2, with unresolved D. This CDR3 has 13 residues. Germline V gene lookup returns CDR1 SGHRS and CDR2 YFSETQ. V shed 2 bases and J shed 4 bases, with 9 bases lying between them. CDR3 sequence reads: CASSFDLGYGYTF. CDR3 nucleotide sequence: TGCGCCAGCAGCTTTGACCTGGGCTATGGCTACACCTTC.

The chain links TRBV6-5 to TRBJ2-3, with D hard to call. This CDR3 contains 14 residues. Deletions cut 4 bases from V and 4 bases from J, with 12 bases between. Germline V gives CDR1 MNHEY, CDR2 SVGAGI. The CDR3 is CASSSGSYSDTQYF. DNA for the CDR3: TGTGCCAGCAGTTCCGGGTCCTACTCAGATACGCAGTATTTT.